This T cell receptor (beta chain) came from a study of identical twins. Overall study findings and caveats: Insertions ran lower in abundant cord blood beta clonotypes, though not in memory repertoires. Cross-sectional statistical analysis was relied on for the conclusions, without the same donors being followed. Out-of-frame alpha sequences common to twins exhibited a surplus of low generation probability.

MiXCR was run by TCRdb on the 5' RACE reads, yielding one entry per CDR3 protein. The sample includes about 240,000 distinct CDR3 sequences, about an eighth of them seen just once. Trimming took 3 bases from V and 2 from J; bases not matched to a gene: 6. Germline CDR1 reads LNHDA; CDR2 reads SQIVND (reference sequence). This CDR3 region has 15 residues. A few counts support this clonotype. As yet, its antigen is unknown. The data also belong to a second study, concerning yellow fever vaccine responses in identical twins.

The rearrangement joins TRBV19 to TRBJ2-7; TRBD1 matches 8 bases. The sequenced sample was memory (CD45RO+) T cells sorted from blood. This TCR was sampled from a woman under 30 in good health. The CDR3 DNA is TGTGCCAGTAGTATTTTGGGACAGGCCGCCTACGAGCAGTACTTC. This translates into CASSILGQAAYEQYF.